The rows below give T cell receptor beta chains drawn from one sample of a study of shared T cell receptors in the human thymus. Profiling relied on immunoSEQ multiplex PCR, and the TCRdb table lists in-frame clones only, not all of them. Of about 660,000 clones listed, more than 75% are singletons. Separately, the same data were catalogued under a study of human thymus T cells.

Sequenced sample: thymocytes. Receptors were obtained from a boy under two years old with a congenital heart defect. The CDR3 runs from the conserved cysteine through the conserved F or W. Fields, in order: V gene, D gene, J gene, clone size, CDR3 protein, CDR3 DNA. The D gene is left open where the match is weak. Clone size appears in some rows only: once, few, many, or a class for an expanded clone.

v_call: TRBV25-1; d_call: NA; j_call: TRBJ2-1; clone_size: NA; cdr3_aa: CASSETRGREGRNEQFF; cdr3_nt: TGTGCCAGCAGTGAAACCAGGGGGCGGGAGGGCCGAAATGAGCAGTTCTTC
v_call: TRBV7-2; d_call: NA; j_call: TRBJ1-2; clone_size: NA; cdr3_aa: CASSLAEGTGRNGYTF; cdr3_nt: TGTGCCAGCAGCTTAGCGGAGGGGACCGGGAGGAATGGCTACACCTTC
v_call: TRBV28; d_call: TRBD1; j_call: TRBJ1-5; clone_size: NA; cdr3_aa: CASSPTGISNQPQHF; cdr3_nt: TGTGCCAGCAGTCCGACAGGGATTAGCAATCAGCCCCAGCATTTT
v_call: TRBV27; d_call: NA; j_call: TRBJ1-1; clone_size: NA; cdr3_aa: CASSLMPRSPRDSNTEAFF; cdr3_nt: TGTGCCAGCAGTTTAATGCCTAGGAGCCCCAGGGATAGTAACACTGAAGCTTTCTTT
v_call: TRBV4-2; d_call: TRBD1; j_call: TRBJ1-5; clone_size: once; cdr3_aa: CASSQGTGNQPQHF; cdr3_nt: TGTGCCAGCAGCCAAGGGACAGGGAATCAGCCCCAGCATTTT
v_call: TRBV6-1; d_call: NA; j_call: TRBJ2-7; clone_size: NA; cdr3_aa: CASIKLGGSLAEQYF; cdr3_nt: TGTGCCAGCATCAAACTCGGGGGTTCACTCGCCGAGCAGTACTTC
v_call: TRBV29-1; d_call: TRBD1; j_call: TRBJ1-3; clone_size: NA; cdr3_aa: CSATGQGNSGNTIYF; cdr3_nt: TGCAGCGCTACGGGACAGGGGAACTCTGGAAACACCATATATTTT
v_call: TRBV5-1; d_call: NA; j_call: TRBJ1-5; clone_size: NA; cdr3_aa: CASSLKGAEAQHF; cdr3_nt: TGCGCCAGCAGCTTGAAAGGGGCCGAGGCCCAGCATTTT
v_call: TRBV28; d_call: TRBD1; j_call: TRBJ1-5; clone_size: NA; cdr3_aa: CASSLYSDRGRGSNQPQHF; cdr3_nt: TGTGCCAGCAGTTTATACTCGGACAGGGGGCGCGGTAGCAATCAGCCCCAGCATTTT
v_call: TRBV19; d_call: TRBD1; j_call: TRBJ1-1; clone_size: NA; cdr3_aa: CASSPRQGQDPKMNTEAFF; cdr3_nt: TGTGCCAGTAGTCCACGACAGGGCCAGGACCCTAAAATGAACACTGAAGCTTTCTTT
v_call: TRBV14; d_call: NA; j_call: TRBJ1-3; clone_size: NA; cdr3_aa: CASSQDKGRAAGNTIYF; cdr3_nt: TGTGCCAGCAGCCAAGATAAGGGCAGGGCGGCCGGAAACACCATATATTTT
v_call: TRBV4-3; d_call: TRBD1; j_call: TRBJ2-7; clone_size: NA; cdr3_aa: CATAAGTGAHEQYF; cdr3_nt: TGCGCCACCGCTGCGGGGACAGGGGCCCACGAGCAGTACTTC
v_call: TRBV25-1; d_call: NA; j_call: TRBJ1-3; clone_size: NA; cdr3_aa: CASSGRDNRRNTIYF; cdr3_nt: TGTGCCAGCAGTGGCCGGGACAATCGTCGAAACACCATATATTTT
v_call: TRBV19; d_call: TRBD2; j_call: TRBJ2-3; clone_size: once; cdr3_aa: CASSIRLAGTQYF; cdr3_nt: TGTGCCAGTAGTATCCGACTAGCGGGTACGCAGTATTTT
v_call: TRBV7-3; d_call: TRBD1; j_call: TRBJ1-5; clone_size: NA; cdr3_aa: CASSLIQQGDNQPQHF; cdr3_nt: TGTGCCAGCAGCTTAATTCAGCAGGGGGATAATCAGCCCCAGCATTTT
v_call: TRBV15; d_call: NA; j_call: TRBJ2-5; clone_size: NA; cdr3_aa: CATSRDWRGLGPKETQYF; cdr3_nt: TGTGCCACCAGCAGGGACTGGAGGGGCTTAGGACCCAAAGAGACCCAGTACTTC
v_call: TRBV19; d_call: NA; j_call: TRBJ1-5; clone_size: NA; cdr3_aa: CASSIGEGMRQPQHF; cdr3_nt: TGTGCCAGTAGTATAGGGGAGGGTATGCGTCAGCCCCAGCATTTT
v_call: TRBV12-5; d_call: NA; j_call: TRBJ1-2; clone_size: NA; cdr3_aa: CASGLVPIGGYTF; cdr3_nt: TGTGCTAGTGGTTTGGTTCCCATCGGGGGCTACACCTTC
v_call: TRBV28; d_call: NA; j_call: TRBJ2-3; clone_size: NA; cdr3_aa: CASSLKQTSTDTQYF; cdr3_nt: TGTGCCAGCAGTTTGAAGCAGACTAGCACAGATACGCAGTATTTT
v_call: TRBV4-3; d_call: NA; j_call: TRBJ1-2; clone_size: NA; cdr3_aa: CASSIKSGSNYGYTF; cdr3_nt: TGCGCCAGCAGCATAAAGTCGGGGTCTAACTATGGCTACACCTTC
v_call: TRBV14; d_call: NA; j_call: TRBJ2-3; clone_size: NA; cdr3_aa: CASSQGGGRSTDTQYF; cdr3_nt: TGTGCCAGCAGCCAAGGGGGGGGCCGGTCCACAGATACGCAGTATTTT
v_call: TRBV19; d_call: TRBD2; j_call: TRBJ2-1; clone_size: NA; cdr3_aa: CASSPTSGLPTYNEQFF; cdr3_nt: TGTGCCAGTAGCCCGACTAGCGGGTTACCTACCTACAATGAGCAGTTCTTC
v_call: TRBV15; d_call: NA; j_call: TRBJ1-4; clone_size: NA; cdr3_aa: CATSKTNPNEKLFF; cdr3_nt: TGTGCCACCAGCAAGACAAACCCTAATGAAAAACTGTTTTTT
v_call: TRBV5-1; d_call: NA; j_call: TRBJ2-7; clone_size: once; cdr3_aa: CASSSRLDYYEQYF; cdr3_nt: TGCGCCAGCAGCTCCAGACTAGATTACTACGAGCAGTACTTC
v_call: TRBV5-1; d_call: NA; j_call: TRBJ2-1; clone_size: NA; cdr3_aa: CASSPPGVWEQFF; cdr3_nt: TGCGCCAGCAGCCCCCCAGGGGTGTGGGAGCAGTTCTTC
v_call: TRBV10-3; d_call: NA; j_call: TRBJ2-5; clone_size: NA; cdr3_aa: CAISESGTMETQYF; cdr3_nt: TGTGCCATCAGTGAGTCCGGGACAATGGAGACCCAGTACTTC
v_call: TRBV9; d_call: TRBD1; j_call: TRBJ2-1; clone_size: NA; cdr3_aa: CASSVKQGSSYNEQFF; cdr3_nt: TGTGCCAGCAGCGTAAAACAGGGGAGCTCCTACAATGAGCAGTTCTTC
v_call: TRBV4-3; d_call: NA; j_call: TRBJ2-5; clone_size: NA; cdr3_aa: CASSQETSAVTQYF; cdr3_nt: TGCGCCAGCAGCCAGGAGACTAGTGCGGTGACCCAGTACTTC
v_call: TRBV27; d_call: TRBD2; j_call: TRBJ2-7; clone_size: NA; cdr3_aa: CASSLSTSRTYEQYF; cdr3_nt: TGTGCCAGCAGTTTATCGACTAGCAGGACCTACGAGCAGTACTTC
v_call: TRBV11-3; d_call: NA; j_call: TRBJ2-2; clone_size: NA; cdr3_aa: CASSVDQTGGPGELFF; cdr3_nt: TGTGCCAGCAGCGTAGACCAGACCGGGGGGCCCGGGGAGCTGTTTTTT
v_call: TRBV5-1; d_call: TRBD2; j_call: TRBJ2-1; clone_size: NA; cdr3_aa: CASSAKLAGSYNEQFF; cdr3_nt: TGCGCCAGCAGCGCGAAACTAGCGGGGTCCTACAATGAGCAGTTCTTC
v_call: TRBV11-2; d_call: TRBD2; j_call: TRBJ2-3; clone_size: NA; cdr3_aa: CASIPSLAGGPTDTQYF; cdr3_nt: TGTGCCAGCATCCCCTCCCTTGCGGGAGGGCCCACAGATACGCAGTATTTT
v_call: TRBV6-5; d_call: NA; j_call: TRBJ1-1; clone_size: NA; cdr3_aa: CASSHRGGATEAFF; cdr3_nt: TGTGCCAGCAGCCACCGAGGAGGGGCCACTGAAGCTTTCTTT
v_call: TRBV7-2; d_call: TRBD1; j_call: TRBJ1-2; clone_size: NA; cdr3_aa: CASSPGTGCGYTF; cdr3_nt: TGTGCCAGCAGCCCCGGGACAGGCTGTGGCTACACCTTC
v_call: TRBV14; d_call: TRBD1; j_call: TRBJ2-7; clone_size: NA; cdr3_aa: CASSTRDRIYEQYF; cdr3_nt: TGTGCCAGCAGCACCCGGGACAGGATCTACGAGCAGTACTTC
v_call: TRBV5-1; d_call: TRBD1; j_call: TRBJ2-7; clone_size: NA; cdr3_aa: CASSSPFPGQGAPYEQYF; cdr3_nt: TGCGCCAGCAGCTCCCCCTTCCCCGGACAGGGGGCTCCCTACGAGCAGTACTTC
v_call: TRBV5-6; d_call: TRBD1; j_call: TRBJ1-4; clone_size: few; cdr3_aa: CASSLAAPGGNNEKLFF; cdr3_nt: TGTGCCAGCAGCTTGGCGGCGCCAGGGGGCAATAATGAAAAACTGTTTTTT
v_call: TRBV5-1; d_call: TRBD2; j_call: TRBJ2-3; clone_size: NA; cdr3_aa: CASSFTSGRLDTQYF; cdr3_nt: TGCGCCAGCAGCTTCACTAGCGGGAGGTTAGATACGCAGTATTTT
v_call: TRBV27; d_call: TRBD2; j_call: TRBJ2-7; clone_size: NA; cdr3_aa: CASSLSTSGPYEQYF; cdr3_nt: TGTGCCAGCAGTTTATCGACTAGCGGACCCTACGAGCAGTACTTC
v_call: TRBV7-9; d_call: NA; j_call: TRBJ2-2; clone_size: NA; cdr3_aa: CASSLLGRELFF; cdr3_nt: TGTGCCAGCAGCTTGCTAGGCCGGGAGCTGTTTTTT
v_call: TRBV27; d_call: NA; j_call: TRBJ2-7; clone_size: NA; cdr3_aa: CASTVTGEQYF; cdr3_nt: TGTGCCAGCACCGTGACAGGCGAGCAGTACTTC
v_call: TRBV4-2; d_call: NA; j_call: TRBJ1-2; clone_size: NA; cdr3_aa: CASSQDHGTARTRGYTF; cdr3_nt: TGTGCCAGCAGCCAAGATCACGGGACTGCCAGAACTCGGGGCTACACCTTC
v_call: TRBV4-1; d_call: TRBD2; j_call: TRBJ2-1; clone_size: NA; cdr3_aa: CASSHSGRTSGRAPSSYNEQFF; cdr3_nt: TGCGCCAGCAGCCACTCCGGCCGGACTAGCGGGAGGGCCCCTAGCTCCTACAATGAGCAGTTCTTC
v_call: TRBV11-3; d_call: TRBD1; j_call: TRBJ1-1; clone_size: NA; cdr3_aa: CASSLGQGSIPARNTEAFF; cdr3_nt: TGTGCCAGCAGCCTAGGACAGGGTAGCATCCCAGCGCGGAACACTGAAGCTTTCTTT